This TCR beta chain derives from a study of CD8 T cells in ankylosing spondylitis. This CDR3 comprises 15 residues. Germline V gene lookup returns CDR1 SEHNR and CDR2 FQNEAQ (reference sequence). The germline V and J ends were trimmed by 0 bases and 0 bases, with 8 bases remaining between them. Findings and limits, study-wide: Clones linked to disease, bearing a CD8+ phenotype, were relatively rare in peripheral blood.

Libraries for TCR beta were made by quantitative 5'-RACE with molecular barcodes. TCRdb processed the 5' RACE reads anew with MiXCR; each CDR3 protein has one entry. The sample holds 200,000 to 250,000 distinct CDR3 sequences, 10% to 13% seen once. At least ten counts were recorded for this clonotype. Its antigen remains unidentified. V is TRBV7-9 and J is TRBJ2-5; D unclear. The sequenced sample consisted of blood, either unsorted or a sorted T cell fraction (not recorded which). The receptor's source is a male donor with ankylosing spondylitis or in good health (not recorded which). The chain's CDR3 is CASSLAGRYQETQYF. The CDR3 bases are TGTGCCAGCAGCTTAGCCGGACGGTACCAAGAGACCCAGTACTTC. Variable domain in full (rest from reference TRBV7-9 and TRBJ2-5): DTGVSQNPRHKITKRGQNVTFRCDPISEHNRLYWYRQTLGQGPEFLTYFQNEAQLEKSRLLSDRFSAERPKGSFSTLEIQRTEQGDSAMYLCASSLAGRYQETQYFGPGTRLLVL.